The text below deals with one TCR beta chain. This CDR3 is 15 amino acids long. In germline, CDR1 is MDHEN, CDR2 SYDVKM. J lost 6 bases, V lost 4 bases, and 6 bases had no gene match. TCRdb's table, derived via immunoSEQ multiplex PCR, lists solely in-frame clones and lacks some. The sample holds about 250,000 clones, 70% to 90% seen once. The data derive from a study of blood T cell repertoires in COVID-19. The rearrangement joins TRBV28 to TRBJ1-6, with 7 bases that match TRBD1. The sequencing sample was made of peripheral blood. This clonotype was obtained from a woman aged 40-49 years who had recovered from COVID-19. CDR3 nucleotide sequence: TGTGCCAGCAGTTCCCGGGACAGACTTAATTCACCCCTCCACTTT. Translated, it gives CASSSRDRLNSPLHF.